This TCR beta chain appears in the sequencing data of a study of blood T cell repertoires in COVID-19. This clone was detected a few times. The same CDR3 can be traced to other DNA sequences in this sample. Deletions cut 8 bases from V and 6 bases from J, with 10 bases between. This CDR3 comprises 12 residues. In germline, CDR1 is MNHEY, CDR2 SVGAGI. Method: immunoSEQ multiplex PCR; TCRdb's copy keeps in-frame clones and lacks some. The sample includes roughly 74,000 clones, 80% to 90% of them seen just once. The chain combines TRBV6-5 with TRBJ2-2; tentatively, D is TRBD1 (6 bases). The receptor was derived from a man aged 70-80 years with acute or convalescent COVID-19. Sample: peripheral blood. The CDR3: CASVGGPGELFF. The CDR3 DNA reads TGTGCCAGCGTTGGGGGCCCCGGGGAGCTGTTTTTT.